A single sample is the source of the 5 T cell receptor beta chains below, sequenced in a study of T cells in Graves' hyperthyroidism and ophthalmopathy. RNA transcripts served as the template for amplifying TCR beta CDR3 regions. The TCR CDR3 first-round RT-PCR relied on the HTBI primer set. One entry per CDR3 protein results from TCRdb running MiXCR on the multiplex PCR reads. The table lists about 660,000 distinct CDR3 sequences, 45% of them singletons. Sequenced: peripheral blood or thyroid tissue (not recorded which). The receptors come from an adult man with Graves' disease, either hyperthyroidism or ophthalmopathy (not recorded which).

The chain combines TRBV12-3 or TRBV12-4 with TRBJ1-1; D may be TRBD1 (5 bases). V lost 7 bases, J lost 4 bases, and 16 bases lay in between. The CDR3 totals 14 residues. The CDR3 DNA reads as TGTGCCAGCAAACCGGGACTGATTGGCACTGAAGCTTTCTTT. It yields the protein CASKPGLIGTEAFF.

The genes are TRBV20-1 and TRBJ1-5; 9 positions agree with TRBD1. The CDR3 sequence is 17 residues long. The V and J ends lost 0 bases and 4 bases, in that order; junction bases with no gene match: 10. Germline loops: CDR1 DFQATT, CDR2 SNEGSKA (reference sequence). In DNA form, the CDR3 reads TGCAGTGCTAGAGATAAAAACTCTGGGACAGGGAATCAGCCCCAGCATTTT. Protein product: CSARDKNSGTGNQPQHF.

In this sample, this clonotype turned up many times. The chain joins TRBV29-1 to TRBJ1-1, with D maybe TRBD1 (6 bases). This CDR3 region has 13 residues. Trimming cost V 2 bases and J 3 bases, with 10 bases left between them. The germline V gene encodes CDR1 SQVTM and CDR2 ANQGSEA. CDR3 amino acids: CSVERGGDTEAFF. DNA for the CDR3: TGCAGCGTTGAAAGGGGGGGCGACACTGAAGCTTTCTTT.

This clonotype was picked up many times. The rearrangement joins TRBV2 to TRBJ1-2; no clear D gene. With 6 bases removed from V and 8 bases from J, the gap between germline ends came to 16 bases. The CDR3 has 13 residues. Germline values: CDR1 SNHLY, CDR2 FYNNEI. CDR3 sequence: CASRADEPSGYTF. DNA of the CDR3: TGTGCCAGCAGAGCGGACGAGCCATCGGGCTACACCTTC.

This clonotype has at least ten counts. CDR3 sequence: CSAVDSPYEQYF. As DNA, the CDR3 is TGCAGTGCGGTGGACAGCCCCTACGAGCAGTACTTC. The chain carries TRBV20-1 and TRBJ2-7, with TRBD1 as a possible D gene (6 bases). There are 12 residues in the CDR3. Germline V lookup: CDR1 DFQATT, CDR2 SNEGSKA (reference sequence). V was clipped by 6 bases and J by 2 bases, with 11 bases between them.